One and the same sample provided the 9 T cell receptor beta chains below, sequenced in a study of cytomegalovirus exposure and HLA in healthy donors. Sequencing was performed with immunoSEQ multiplex PCR; in TCRdb, only in-frame clones are kept and a portion is missing. Of about 120,000 clones in the sample, around 86% were seen once. The source material was PBMCs. These receptors originate from a woman aged 18-30 years in good health and CMV-seronegative.

The chain joins TRBV2 to TRBJ2-7; TRBD2 might be the D (6 bases). With 11 bases removed from V and 9 bases from J, the gap between germline ends came to 20 bases. CDR1 is SNHLY, CDR2 FYNNEI, per germline. CDR3 size: 12 residues. CDR3 bases: TGTGCCTCCCAGTGGGCAGTGGAGGGGCAGTACTTC. Translation: CASQWAVEGQYF.

The CDR3 nucleotides read TGTGCCAGTACCCCCTTAGGGCAGGGGAGAGGCACTGAAGCTTTCTTT. This sequence encodes CASTPLGQGRGTEAFF. The chain has TRBV19 and TRBJ1-1; possibly TRBD1 for D (6 bases). The CDR3 extends over 16 amino acids. Germline V gives CDR1 LNHDA, CDR2 SQIVND (reference sequence). Trimming cost V 7 bases and J 4 bases, with 22 bases left between them.

The V and J genes are TRBV6-6 and TRBJ2-7; D uncertain. Looked up from germline, CDR1 is MNHNY and CDR2 is SVGAGI (reference sequence). The V and J ends lost 4 bases and 6 bases respectively, with 10 bases between them. CDR3 length: 12 amino acids. CDR3 protein: CASSSLGVEQYF. The DNA of the CDR3 is TGTGCCAGCAGTTCTCTGGGCGTCGAGCAGTACTTC.

In nucleotides, the CDR3 is TGTGCCAGCAGCCAAGATCTCGGTAGCGGGAGCTCCTACGAGCAGTACTTC. This translates into CASSQDLGSGSSYEQYF. The gene calls are TRBV4-2 and TRBJ2-7; TRBD2 matches 9 bases. Trimming at V came to 0 bases and at J to 0 bases, leaving 6 bases not matched to a gene. CDR3 length: 17 amino acids. Per the germline V gene, CDR1 is LGHNA and CDR2 is YNFKEQ.

The rearrangement links TRBV11-3 to TRBJ2-3; 7 bases fit TRBD1. CDR1 SGHNT and CDR2 YENEEA come from the germline V gene. The CDR3 is 18 residues long. V dropped 4 bases and J dropped 4; count of bases not matched to a gene: 17. The DNA for the CDR3 is TGTGCCAGCAGCTACGGGCCTCCGGGACAGACTTTAGCAGATACGCAGTATTTT. The encoded protein is CASSYGPPGQTLADTQYF.

This chain joins TRBV5-4 and TRBJ2-1; 8 positions agree with TRBD2. CDR1 SGHNT and CDR2 YYREEE come from the germline V gene (reference sequence). The CDR3 runs 13 residues. V was pared by 10 bases and J by 10 bases, with 13 bases of the junction left unmatched. The CDR3 spells CAAGTSGMKEQFF. The CDR3 DNA is TGTGCCGCCGGGACTAGTGGGATGAAGGAGCAGTTCTTC. The full variable domain, rest sourced from reference TRBV5-4 and TRBJ2-1, is ETGVTQSPTHLIKTRGQQVTLRCSSQSGHNTVSWYQQALGQGPQFIFQYYREEENGRGNFPPRFSGLQFPNYSSELNVNALELDDSALYLCAAGTSGMKEQFFGPGTRLTVL.

This chain connects TRBV6-1 to TRBJ2-7; D gene ambiguous. Trimming cost V 5 bases and J 0 bases, with 8 bases left between them. The CDR3 has 13 residues. Germline lookup yields CDR1 MNHNS and CDR2 SASEGT. Written as DNA, the CDR3 is TGTGCCAGCAGTCCGGGTCACTCCTACGAGCAGTACTTC. It specifies CASSPGHSYEQYF.

V is TRBV4-2 and J is TRBJ2-7; weak D call: TRBD2 (7 bases). This CDR3 comprises 16 residues. V lost 3 bases and J 3 bases, leaving 18 bases between the germline ends. Germline CDR1 and CDR2: LGHNA and YNFKEQ. Here the CDR3 reads CASSQEVGGAHYEQYF. CDR3 nucleotide sequence: TGTGCCAGCAGCCAGGAAGTGGGGGGGGCACACTACGAGCAGTACTTC.

This clone was detected only a few times. The chain links TRBV6-5 to TRBJ1-2, with a possible D match to TRBD1 (6 bases). Trimming stripped 5 bases from V and 4 bases from J, with 11 bases between. There are 13 residues in the CDR3. Germline CDR1 reads MNHEY; CDR2 reads SVGAGI. CDR3 protein: CASSPGGPYGYTF. In nucleotides, the CDR3 is TGTGCCAGCAGTCCTGGGGGCCCCTATGGCTACACCTTC.